The 3 T cell receptor beta chains listed next were all sequenced from one sample in a study of blood T cell repertoires in COVID-19. The repertoire was sequenced with immunoSEQ multiplex PCR; TCRdb's copy has only in-frame clones and lacks some. The sample shows about 220,000 clones, around four fifths of them seen only once. The sample consisted of PBMCs or T cells enriched from blood (not recorded which). The receptor source for this set is a woman in her 50s who had been exposed to COVID-19.

The count of this clone is one. The chain recombines TRBV2 with TRBJ2-5; 7 positions agree with TRBD1. Germline values: CDR1 SNHLY, CDR2 FYNNEI. The CDR3 has 15 amino acids. J was trimmed by 3 bases and V by 5 bases; bases with no gene match: 9. For the CDR3, the DNA is TGTGCCAGCAGTTACCCCGGACAGGTCGAAGAGACCCAGTACTTC. This translates into CASSYPGQVEETQYF.

The J gene is TRBJ1-1, the V gene TRBV27; the match to TRBD1 covers 11 bases. Unmatched junction bases numbered 5, after V lost 1 base and J lost 4 bases. The CDR3 loop spans 16 amino acids. The V gene's germline CDR1 is MNHEY and CDR2 SMNVEV (reference sequence). As DNA, the CDR3 is TGTGCCAGCAGTTTATACGGGACAGGGGGGAGCACTGAAGCTTTCTTT. This translates into CASSLYGTGGSTEAFF.

This chain connects TRBV4-2 to TRBJ1-4; D is possibly TRBD1 (5 bases). The germline V gene has CDR1 LGHNA and CDR2 YNFKEQ. The CDR3 sequence is 15 residues long. Trimming stripped 1 base from V and 8 bases from J, with 14 bases between. CDR3 protein: CASSQATQGGEKLFF. CDR3 coding DNA: TGTGCCAGCAGCCAAGCCACTCAGGGAGGGGAAAAACTGTTTTTT.